This T cell receptor beta chain was captured in a study of cytomegalovirus exposure and HLA in healthy donors. General study results and limits: The presence/absence work took it that sequencing depth was about the same across donors.

In germline, CDR1 is SEHNR, CDR2 FQNEAQ (reference sequence). CDR3 length equals 15 residues. Losses at the gene ends were 2 bases for V and 5 bases for J; bases not matched to a gene: 4. A word on this clone: Its antigen is not known.

Primers included in the PCR were 60 Vbeta and 13 Jbeta primers. TCRdb keeps only in-frame clones here, not all; method: immunoSEQ multiplex PCR. Seen here are about 140,000 clones, around 80% observed once, and the top ten hold 2% to 2.5%. Sequencing used PBMCs. The TCR originated in a middle-aged man in good health and CMV-seronegative. The chain recombines TRBV7-9 with TRBJ2-1; 9 bases align to TRBD1. CDR3 loop: CASSLPDRGDNEQFF. The CDR3 bases are TGTGCCAGCAGCTTACCCGACAGGGGGGACAATGAGCAGTTCTTC.